Included here is one T cell receptor (beta chain) sequence, with context. These data originate in a study of blood T cell repertoires in COVID-19. Study-level information: Sites across the United States, Italy and Spain contributed samples from acute and convalescent COVID-19. T cells, B-cell-depleted T cells, or PBMCs provided the cDNA or gDNA that served as material.

The V end was cut by 3 bases, the J end by 4 bases, with 21 bases between. The V gene's germline CDR1 is SGDLS and CDR2 YYNGEE. CDR3 length equals 17 residues. Seattle patients were enrolled while actively infected and followed longitudinally. In the authors' methods: Reference gene primers were amplified, and this amplification served to estimate nucleated cell counts. TCRdb's copy holds only in-frame clones and misses some; the assay was immunoSEQ multiplex PCR. V, J and clone size reflect that table, while D and trimming were determined from the DNA. Of a few hundred thousand clones listed, 70% to 90% are singletons.

The chain recombines TRBV9 with TRBJ2-3; tentative D call: TRBD2 (6 bases). Sequencing used peripheral blood. The source of this sequence is a woman younger than 45 with COVID-19, enrolled during active disease. The CDR3 loop is CASSEKSRDSGSDTQYF. CDR3 nucleotides: TGTGCCAGCAGCGAAAAAAGCCGGGACTCAGGGTCAGATACGCAGTATTTT.